This T cell receptor (beta chain) emerged from a study of CD8+ T cells in alopecia areata. About the research overall: Oral tofacitinib (5 to 10 mg twice daily) was administered to treated patients.

The germline V and J ends were trimmed by 4 bases and 6 bases, with 15 bases remaining between them. CDR1 and CDR2 from the germline V gene are SQVTM and ANQGSEA. The CDR3 runs to 13 residues. Study-level points and caveats: Among the 100 top clones, expanded CD8+ clones, like scalp clonality, were significantly decreased by tofacitinib. In blood and scalp, many expanded lesional clones persisted during tofacitinib.

Once RNA had been extracted, it was reverse transcribed into cDNA to act as the sequencing template. The method was immunoSEQ multiplex PCR; TCRdb's version includes in-frame clones alone and lacks a portion of them. The sample holds 180,000 or so clones, roughly 60% seen once. Remarks on this clone: No antigen is known for it.

The sample's treatment: oral pan-JAK inhibitor, 5-10 mg twice daily. The sequence came from a human donor with alopecia areata. The genes are TRBV29-1 and TRBJ1-2; D may be TRBD1 (6 bases). This specimen consisted of CD4+ T cells sorted from blood, obtained at week 24, from a patient treated with tofacitinib. The CDR3 DNA follows: TGCAGCGTTGCTTTGACGGCAGGGGATGGCTACACCTTC. Protein sequence: CSVALTAGDGYTF.